The 32 T cell receptor beta chains given below trace back to one sample, sequenced in a study of cytomegalovirus exposure and HLA in healthy donors. PCR primers comprised 60 Vbeta and 13 Jbeta primers. The assay was immunoSEQ multiplex PCR, and TCRdb's table has in-frame clones only and misses some. The data show about 100,000 clones, over 75% seen once. The material sequenced was PBMCs. Receptors originate from a woman aged 18 to 35 in good health and CMV-seropositive.

The chain joins TRBV18 to TRBJ2-4; D call uncertain. The V end was cut by 2 bases, the J end by 0 bases, with 5 bases between. Germline-derived CDR1 and CDR2 are KGHSH and LQKENI. The CDR3 has 14 amino acids. The chain's CDR3 is CASSPDLAKNIQYF. For the CDR3, the DNA is TGTGCCAGCTCACCAGACTTAGCCAAAAACATTCAGTACTTC.

This chain joins TRBV27 and TRBJ1-1; perhaps TRBD1 as D (5 bases). Germline V lookup: CDR1 MNHEY, CDR2 SMNVEV (reference sequence). V lost 3 bases, J lost 4 bases, and 9 bases lay in between. CDR3 length: 13 amino acids. The CDR3, as DNA: TGTGCCAGCAGTTTTGCAGGGATCACTGAAGCTTTCTTT. Its protein is CASSFAGITEAFF.

The chain combines TRBV7-9 with TRBJ2-7, with D possibly being TRBD1 (5 bases). Trimming pared 1 base from V and 1 base from J, leaving 11 bases between. Germline CDR1 SEHNR, CDR2 FQNEAQ (reference sequence). The CDR3 totals 15 residues. CDR3 in DNA: TGTGCCAGCAGCTTAGATTCACAGGATTCCTACGAGCAGTACTTC. Its translation is CASSLDSQDSYEQYF.

The chain links TRBV27 to TRBJ1-1; D remains unclear. The CDR3 is 14 residues long. The ends were cut back, 2 bases at V and 4 bases at J, with 11 bases in the middle. Germline lookup yields CDR1 MNHEY and CDR2 SMNVEV (reference sequence). Here the CDR3 reads CASSLGGFPTEAFF. DNA of the CDR3: TGTGCCAGCAGTTTAGGAGGGTTTCCCACTGAAGCTTTCTTT.

V is TRBV6-6 and J is TRBJ1-1; D is unclear. Germline V gene sequence: CDR1 MNHNY, CDR2 SVGAGI (reference sequence). CDR3 length equals 13 residues. Trimming cost V 0 bases and J 8 bases, with 10 bases left between them. The CDR3: CASSYSARSEAFF. The CDR3 DNA follows: TGTGCCAGCAGTTACTCGGCCAGATCGGAAGCTTTCTTT.

The rearrangement links TRBV28 to TRBJ1-5; a possible D gene is TRBD1 (5 bases). The CDR3 covers 14 residues. Germline V gene lookup returns CDR1 MDHEN and CDR2 SYDVKM. Trimming removed 7 bases from V and 4 bases from J, with 14 bases in between. The CDR3 bases are TGTGCCAGCACCCCTGGGGGGTTTAATCAGCCCCAGCATTTT. This encodes CASTPGGFNQPQHF.

The chain joins TRBV7-9 to TRBJ1-1, with D possibly matching TRBD1 (6 bases). Germline loops: CDR1 SEHNR, CDR2 FQNEAQ (reference sequence). The CDR3 has 12 residues. Deletions cut 5 bases from V and 5 bases from J, with 9 bases between. Here the CDR3 DNA reads TGTGCCAGCAGCCCAGGGGTAACTGAAGCTTTCTTT. Residues: CASSPGVTEAFF.

V gene TRBV7-8 combines with J gene TRBJ2-2; 8 bases map to TRBD2. The V gene end was trimmed by 3 bases and the J gene end by 4 bases; junction bases not matched to a gene: 7. The CDR3 consists of 16 residues. CDR1 and CDR2 (germline): SGHVS, FQNEAQ. For the CDR3, the DNA is TGTGCCAGCAGCTTCAGCACAGCGGGAGTCACCGGGGAGCTGTTTTTT. The encoded protein is CASSFSTAGVTGELFF. Full variable domain (rest looked up from reference TRBV7-8 and TRBJ2-2): GAGVSQSPRYKVAKRGQDVALRCDPISGHVSLFWYQQALGQGPEFLTYFQNEAQLDKSGLPSDRFFAERPEGSVSTLKIQRTQQEDSAVYLCASSFSTAGVTGELFFGEGSRLTVL.

This sequence joins TRBV10-1 and TRBJ2-5; 8 positions agree with TRBD2. J was trimmed by 5 bases and V by 5 bases; bases with no gene match: 7. This CDR3 comprises 14 residues. The germline CDR1 and CDR2 sequences are WNHNN and SYGVQD (reference sequence). The CDR3 region has the DNA TGCGCCAGCAGTCACAGAGCGGGAGCCGAGACCCAGTACTTC. Protein: CASSHRAGAETQYF.

The chain recombines TRBV11-2 with TRBJ1-1; D unresolved. The germline V gene encodes CDR1 SGHAT and CDR2 FQNNGV. CDR3 length: 13 amino acids. Between the trimmed V and J ends, which lost 5 bases and 4 bases, there was a span of 11 bases. The DNA of the CDR3 is TGTGCCAGCAGCAAGCACCTTTCCACTGAAGCTTTCTTT. Translated, it gives CASSKHLSTEAFF. Full variable domain (rest looked up from reference TRBV11-2 and TRBJ1-1): EAGVAQSPRYKIIEKRQSVAFWCNPISGHATLYWYQQILGQGPKLLIQFQNNGVVDDSQLPKDRFSAERLKGVDSTLKIQPAKLEDSAVYLCASSKHLSTEAFFGQGTRLTVV.

This clone was seen a handful of times. This rearrangement joins TRBV6-5 to TRBJ2-7; weak D call: TRBD2 (5 bases). Germline V CDR1 and CDR2: MNHEY, SVGAGI. V dropped 7 bases and J dropped 2 bases, with 18 bases sitting between them. The CDR3 spans 15 residues. The chain's CDR3 is CASTQSGDSTYEQYF. Here the CDR3 DNA reads TGTGCCAGCACCCAAAGCGGTGACTCGACCTACGAGCAGTACTTC.

This clone was counted a few times. This chain connects TRBV11-2 to TRBJ1-1, with D possibly matching TRBD1 (5 bases). The CDR3 has 15 residues. Germline V CDR1 and CDR2: SGHAT, FQNNGV. V was pared by 6 bases and J by 1 base, with 15 bases between. The DNA for the CDR3 is TGTGCCAGCAGAACGGGGGGGATTGGGAACACTGAAGCTTTCTTT. Protein product: CASRTGGIGNTEAFF.

The chain joins TRBV6-1 to TRBJ1-1, with TRBD1 as a possible D gene (5 bases). V was cut by 7 bases and J by 2 bases, with 17 bases left in between. The CDR3 length is 15 residues. CDR1 MNHNS and CDR2 SASEGT come from the germline V gene. CDR3 in amino acids: CASTGLNRDNTEAFF. In DNA, the CDR3 is TGTGCCAGCACTGGACTAAACCGGGACAACACTGAAGCTTTCTTT.

This clone was observed a handful of times. The CDR3 DNA reads TGTGCCAGTAGTCCCCCATGGGGGCCGAATCAGCCCCAGCATTTT. Translation: CASSPPWGPNQPQHF. The rearrangement links TRBV19 to TRBJ1-5, with D perhaps TRBD1 (6 bases). Trimming removed 5 bases from V and 4 bases from J, with 15 bases in between. The CDR3 extends over 15 amino acids. Germline values: CDR1 LNHDA, CDR2 SQIVND (reference sequence).

The chain recombines TRBV5-1 with TRBJ1-5; TRBD1 matches 8 bases. CDR1 and CDR2 (germline): SGHRS, YFSETQ. This CDR3 comprises 16 residues. J lost 3 bases, V lost 9 bases, and 14 bases had no gene match. In DNA, the CDR3 is TGCGCCACCGACTCAAAGGACAGGGCGCTCAATCAGCCCCAGCATTTT. Amino acids: CATDSKDRALNQPQHF.

This clone was counted a few times. This chain connects TRBV28 to TRBJ2-7, with 9 bases identical to TRBD2. The CDR3 length is 15 residues. CDR1 and CDR2 from the germline V gene are MDHEN and SYDVKM. The V gene end was trimmed by 2 bases and the J gene end by 4 bases; junction bases not matched to a gene: 6. The CDR3 DNA is TGTGCCAGCAGTTTAGGCGGGAGGGCCTCATACGAGCAGTACTTC. This codes for CASSLGGRASYEQYF.

The chain combines TRBV5-6 with TRBJ1-2, with 10 bases fitting TRBD1. CDR1 SGHDT and CDR2 YYEEEE come from the germline V gene. The CDR3 sequence is 14 residues long. J gave up 7 bases and V 5 bases, and 8 bases lay outside the gene matches. The CDR3 bases are TGTGCCAGCAGTTCCGGGACAGGGGTCTTTGGCTACACCTTC. It is translated as CASSSGTGVFGYTF.

The genes are TRBV20-1 and TRBJ2-1; 8 nucleotides line up with TRBD2. Germline CDR1 reads DFQATT; CDR2 reads SNEGSKA (reference sequence). The CDR3 runs to 11 residues. With 6 bases clipped from V and 7 bases from J, the junction kept 2 bases outside the gene matches. CDR3 protein: CSATSVNEQFF. The CDR3 DNA is TGCAGTGCGACTAGCGTAAATGAGCAGTTCTTC.

The chain combines TRBV4-1 with TRBJ2-5, with 7 positions matching TRBD2. This CDR3 contains 16 residues. Per germline, CDR1 MGHRA and CDR2 YSYEKL. V was pared by 3 bases and J by 5 bases, with 12 bases of the junction left unmatched. The CDR3 loop is CASSQGSGGSWETQYF. DNA of the CDR3: TGCGCCAGCAGCCAGGGGTCTGGCGGGAGTTGGGAGACCCAGTACTTC.

The chain recombines TRBV5-4 with TRBJ2-1, with 8 nucleotides matching TRBD2. CDR3 length equals 15 residues. V lost 3 bases to trimming and J lost 2 bases; unmatched junction nucleotides: 4. In germline, CDR1 is SGHNT, CDR2 YYREEE (reference sequence). The CDR3 reads CASSSSLAAYNEQFF. The DNA for the CDR3 is TGTGCCAGCAGCTCATCACTAGCGGCCTACAATGAGCAGTTCTTC.

CDR3 DNA sequence: TGTGCCTGGAGTGTCGGGTCCTTTAATGAAAAACTGTTTTTT. Translated, it gives CAWSVGSFNEKLFF. The V call is TRBV30, the J call TRBJ1-4; no clear D. Between the trimmed V and J ends, which lost 0 bases and 4 bases, there was a span of 9 bases. Germline V gene sequence: CDR1 GTSNPN, CDR2 SVGIG (reference sequence). This CDR3 has 14 amino acids.

CDR3 region: CASSTSTANYGYTF. CDR3 DNA sequence: TGTGCCAGCAGCACTTCGACAGCTAACTATGGCTACACCTTC. The chain joins TRBV7-2 to TRBJ1-2; possible D gene TRBD1, 5 bases. This CDR3 has 14 amino acids. Trimming removed 5 bases at V and 0 bases at J, with 10 bases between. Germline V lookup: CDR1 SGHTA, CDR2 FQGNSA. Drawing the rest from reference TRBV7-2 and TRBJ1-2, the complete variable domain is GAGVSQSPSNKVTEKGKDVELRCDPISGHTALYWYRQSLGQGLEFLIYFQGNSAPDKSGLPSDRFSAERTGGSVSTLTIQRTQQEDSAVYLCASSTSTANYGYTFGSGTRLTVV.

The rearrangement uses TRBV4-2 and TRBJ2-2, with 8 positions matching TRBD1. V was pared by 0 bases and J by 6 bases, with 3 bases of the junction left unmatched. The CDR3 consists of 15 residues. Germline CDR1 LGHNA, CDR2 YNFKEQ. Here the CDR3 DNA reads TGTGCCAGCAGCCAAGATTGGGACAGGCCCGGGGAGCTGTTTTTT. Residues: CASSQDWDRPGELFF.

This clone was seen only a few times. This sequence joins TRBV6-5 and TRBJ2-7, with TRBD2 identical over 14 bases. Germline V lookup: CDR1 MNHEY, CDR2 SVGAGI. The CDR3 covers 16 residues. J was trimmed by 9 bases and V by 2 bases; bases with no gene match: 9. CDR3 loop: CASSYGTGLAGAMQYF. The CDR3 nucleotides read TGTGCCAGCAGTTACGGAACGGGACTAGCGGGAGCGATGCAGTACTTC.

The chain employs TRBV5-5 and TRBJ2-6, with D possibly being TRBD1 (5 bases). The V and J ends lost 4 bases and 1 base respectively, with 9 bases between them. Germline CDR1 is SGHKS and CDR2 is YYEKEE (reference sequence). There are 15 residues in the CDR3. CDR3 DNA: TGTGCCAGCAGCGACAGAGTTTCTGGGGCCAACGTCCTGACTTTC. Translation gives CASSDRVSGANVLTF. The whole variable domain, remainder taken from reference TRBV5-5 and TRBJ2-6, is DAGVTQSPTHLIKTRGQQVTLRCSPISGHKSVSWYQQVLGQGPQFIFQYYEKEERGRGNFPDRFSARQFPNYSSELNVNALLLGDSALYLCASSDRVSGANVLTFGAGSRLTVL.

The chain combines TRBV4-2 with TRBJ2-5; 10 positions agree with TRBD1. This CDR3 region has 17 residues. Losses at the gene ends were 0 bases for V and 7 bases for J; bases not matched to a gene: 11. The germline V gene encodes CDR1 LGHNA and CDR2 YNFKEQ. The CDR3 DNA is TGTGCCAGCAGCCAAGACTACGACGGACAGGGGGGAGGGACCCAGTACTTC. Translated, it gives CASSQDYDGQGGGTQYF.

The chain recombines TRBV15 with TRBJ1-5; 8 bases are shared with TRBD1. The ends lost 0 bases at V and 4 bases at J; junction bases unmatched: 5. CDR1 and CDR2 from the germline V gene are LNHNV and YYDKDF (reference sequence). The CDR3 contains 16 residues. CDR3 DNA: TGTGCCACCAGCAGAGATCGGACAGGGAGAAATCAGCCCCAGCATTTT. It translates to CATSRDRTGRNQPQHF.

The chain uses TRBV6-1 and TRBJ2-5, with 7 nucleotides matching TRBD1. V lost 7 bases to trimming and J lost 5 bases; unmatched junction nucleotides: 10. Germline V lookup: CDR1 MNHNS, CDR2 SASEGT. The CDR3 contains 14 residues. In nucleotides, the CDR3 is TGTGCCAGCAATAGGAAAAACAGGGGTGAGACCCAGTACTTC. Translation: CASNRKNRGETQYF.

The gene calls are TRBV7-8 and TRBJ1-3; 8 bases are shared with TRBD1. The CDR3 contains 17 residues. The junction had 7 bases not matched to a gene; V was cut back by 2 bases and J by 1 base. Germline V gives CDR1 SGHVS, CDR2 FQNEAQ. The DNA of the CDR3 is TGTGCCAGCAGCTTAAGTTGGACAGGGCCTTCTGGAAACACCATATATTTT. Amino acids: CASSLSWTGPSGNTIYF.

This clone was observed a handful of times. The genes are TRBV5-1 and TRBJ2-7, with 8 bases aligning to TRBD1. The CDR3 consists of 14 residues. The junction had 12 bases not matched to a gene; V was cut back by 4 bases and J by 9 bases. Germline-derived CDR1 and CDR2 are SGHRS and YFSETQ. CDR3 nucleotides: TGCGCCAGCAGCGCGACAGGGGATGGGGCAGGGCAGTACTTC. Protein sequence: CASSATGDGAGQYF.

CDR3 sequence reads: CASSERLAVEGDTQYF. The CDR3 nucleotides read TGCGCCAGCAGTGAGCGACTAGCGGTAGAGGGAGATACGCAGTATTTT. This sequence joins TRBV10-1 and TRBJ2-3; 9 nucleotides agree with TRBD2. V was pared by 2 bases and J by 5 bases, with 8 bases of the junction left unmatched. The CDR3 consists of 16 residues. The germline CDR1 and CDR2 sequences are WNHNN and SYGVQD (reference sequence).

The genes are TRBV11-2 and TRBJ1-1; weak D call: TRBD1 (5 bases). CDR1 SGHAT and CDR2 FQNNGV come from the germline V gene. Trimming left V 0 bases short and J 8 bases short, with 19 bases between. This CDR3 spans 16 amino acids. The CDR3 DNA reads as TGTGCCAGCAGCTTAGATAGGGGTGGATACGACGCGGAAGCTTTCTTT. Translation: CASSLDRGGYDAEAFF.